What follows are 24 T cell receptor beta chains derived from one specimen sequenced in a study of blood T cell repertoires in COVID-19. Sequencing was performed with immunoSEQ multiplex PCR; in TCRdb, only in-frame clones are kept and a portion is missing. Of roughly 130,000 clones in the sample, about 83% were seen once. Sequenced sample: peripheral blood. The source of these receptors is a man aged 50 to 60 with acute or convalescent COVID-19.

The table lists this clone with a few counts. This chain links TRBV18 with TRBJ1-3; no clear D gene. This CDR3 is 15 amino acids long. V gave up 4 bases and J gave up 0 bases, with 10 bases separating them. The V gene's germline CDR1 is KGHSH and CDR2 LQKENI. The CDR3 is CASSLDLLSGNTIYF. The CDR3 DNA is TGTGCCAGCTCACTCGACTTACTCTCTGGAAACACCATATATTTT.

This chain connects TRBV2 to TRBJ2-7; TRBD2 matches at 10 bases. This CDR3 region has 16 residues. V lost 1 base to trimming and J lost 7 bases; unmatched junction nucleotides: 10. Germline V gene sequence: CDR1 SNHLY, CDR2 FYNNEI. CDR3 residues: CASSEEVAGGPFEQYV. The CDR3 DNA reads TGTGCCAGCAGTGAAGAGGTAGCGGGGGGACCTTTTGAGCAGTACGTC.

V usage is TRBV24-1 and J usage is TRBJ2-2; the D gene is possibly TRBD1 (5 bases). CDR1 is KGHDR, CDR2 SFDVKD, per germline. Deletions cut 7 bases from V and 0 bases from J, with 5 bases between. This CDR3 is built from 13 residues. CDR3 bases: TGTGCCACCAGACAGGCGAACACCGGGGAGCTGTTTTTT. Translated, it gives CATRQANTGELFF.

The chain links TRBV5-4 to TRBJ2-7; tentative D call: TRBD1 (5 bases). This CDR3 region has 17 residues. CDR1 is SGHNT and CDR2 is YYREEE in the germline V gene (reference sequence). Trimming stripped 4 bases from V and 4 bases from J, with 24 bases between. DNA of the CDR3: TGTGCCAGCAGCCCCCGAGGCAGGGCGCCAGGTGAGTACGAGCAGTACGTC. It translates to CASSPRGRAPGEYEQYV.

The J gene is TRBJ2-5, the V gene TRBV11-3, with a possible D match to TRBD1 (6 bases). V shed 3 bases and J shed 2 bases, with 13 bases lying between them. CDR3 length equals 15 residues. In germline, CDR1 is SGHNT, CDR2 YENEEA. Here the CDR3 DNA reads TGTGCCAGCAGCTTTGGGGCAGGGGAGCAAGAGACCCAGTACTTC. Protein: CASSFGAGEQETQYF.

CDR3 in amino acids: CASSLVATGDTQYF. The CDR3 DNA follows: TGTGCCAGCAGCTTAGTCGCAACAGGAGATACGCAGTATTTT. The V and J genes are TRBV11-2 and TRBJ2-3; D might be TRBD1 (5 bases). The CDR3 has 14 residues. Trimming stripped 1 base from V and 5 bases from J, with 10 bases between. The germline V gene encodes CDR1 SGHAT and CDR2 FQNNGV.

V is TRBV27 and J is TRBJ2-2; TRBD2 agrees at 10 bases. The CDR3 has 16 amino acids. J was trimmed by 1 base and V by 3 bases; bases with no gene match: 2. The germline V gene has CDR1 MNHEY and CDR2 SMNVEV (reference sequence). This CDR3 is CASSFSGGLNTGELFF. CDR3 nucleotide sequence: TGTGCCAGCAGTTTTAGCGGGGGGTTGAACACCGGGGAGCTGTTTTTT.

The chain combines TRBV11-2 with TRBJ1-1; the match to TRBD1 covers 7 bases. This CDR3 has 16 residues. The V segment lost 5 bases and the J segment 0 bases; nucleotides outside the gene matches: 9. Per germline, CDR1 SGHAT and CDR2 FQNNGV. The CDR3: CASSPGGGQMNTEAFF. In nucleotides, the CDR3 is TGTGCCAGCAGCCCGGGAGGGGGCCAAATGAACACTGAAGCTTTCTTT.

CDR3 residues: CASSLVGQGYGNTIYF. DNA for the CDR3: TGCGCCAGCAGCTTGGTAGGACAGGGATACGGAAACACCATATATTTT. The chain couples TRBV5-1 to TRBJ1-3; 8 bases line up with TRBD1. The CDR3 length is 16 residues. The V and J ends lost 0 bases and 4 bases, in that order; junction bases with no gene match: 6. Germline V CDR1 and CDR2: SGHRS, YFSETQ. Drawing the rest from reference TRBV5-1 and TRBJ1-3, the complete variable domain is KAGVTQTPRYLIKTRGQQVTLSCSPISGHRSVSWYQQTPGQGLQFLFEYFSETQRNKGNFPGRFSGRQFSNSRSEMNVSTLELGDSALYLCASSLVGQGYGNTIYFGEGSWLTVV.

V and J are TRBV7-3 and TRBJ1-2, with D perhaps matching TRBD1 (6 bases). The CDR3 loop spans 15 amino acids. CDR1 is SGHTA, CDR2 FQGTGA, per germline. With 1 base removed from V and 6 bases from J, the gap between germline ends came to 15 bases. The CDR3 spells CASSLNPGASNGYTF. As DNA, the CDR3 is TGTGCCAGCAGCTTAAACCCAGGGGCCTCTAATGGCTACACCTTC.

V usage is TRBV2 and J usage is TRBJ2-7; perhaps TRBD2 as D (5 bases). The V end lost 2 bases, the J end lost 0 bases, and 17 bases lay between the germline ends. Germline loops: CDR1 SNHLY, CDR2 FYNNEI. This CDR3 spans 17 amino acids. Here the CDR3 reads CASSERGLARSSYEQYF. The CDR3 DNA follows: TGTGCCAGCAGTGAAAGAGGGCTAGCTCGTAGCTCCTACGAGCAGTACTTC.

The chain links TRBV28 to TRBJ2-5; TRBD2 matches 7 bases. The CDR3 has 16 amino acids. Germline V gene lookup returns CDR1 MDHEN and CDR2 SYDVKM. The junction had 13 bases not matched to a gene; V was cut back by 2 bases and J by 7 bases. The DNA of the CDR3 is TGTGCCAGCAGTTTAGGGAAAGGGAGGGGACTGTGGACCCAGTACTTC. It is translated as CASSLGKGRGLWTQYF.

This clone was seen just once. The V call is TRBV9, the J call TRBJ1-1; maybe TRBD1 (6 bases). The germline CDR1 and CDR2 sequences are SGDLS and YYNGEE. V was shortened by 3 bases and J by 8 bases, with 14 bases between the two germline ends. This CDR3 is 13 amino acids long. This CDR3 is CASSARPTGEAFF. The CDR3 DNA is TGTGCCAGCAGCGCCAGACCAACAGGGGAAGCTTTCTTT. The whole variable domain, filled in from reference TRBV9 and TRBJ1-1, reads DSGVTQTPKHLITATGQRVTLRCSPRSGDLSVYWYQQSLDQGLQFLIQYYNGEERAKGNILERFSAQQFPDLHSELNLSSLELGDSALYFCASSARPTGEAFFGQGTRLTVV.

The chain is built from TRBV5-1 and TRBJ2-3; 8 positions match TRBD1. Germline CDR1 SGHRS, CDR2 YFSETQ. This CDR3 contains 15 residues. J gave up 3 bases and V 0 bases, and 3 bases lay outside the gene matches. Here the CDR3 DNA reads TGCGCCAGCAGCTTGGCAGGGGGCTGGACAGATACGCAGTATTTT. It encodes CASSLAGGWTDTQYF.

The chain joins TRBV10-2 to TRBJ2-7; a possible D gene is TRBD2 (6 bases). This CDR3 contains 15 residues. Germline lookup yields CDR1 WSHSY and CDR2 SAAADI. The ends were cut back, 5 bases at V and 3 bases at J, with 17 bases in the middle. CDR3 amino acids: CASSPGALGNYEQYV. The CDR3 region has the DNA TGCGCCAGCAGTCCGGGAGCCCTCGGGAACTACGAGCAGTACGTC.

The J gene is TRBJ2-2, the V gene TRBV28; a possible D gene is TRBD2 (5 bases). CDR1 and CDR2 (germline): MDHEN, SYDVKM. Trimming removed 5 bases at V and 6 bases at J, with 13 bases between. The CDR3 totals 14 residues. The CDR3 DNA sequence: TGTGCCAGCAGTACGCCAGGAGGCCCCGGGGAGCTGTTTTTT. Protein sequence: CASSTPGGPGELFF.

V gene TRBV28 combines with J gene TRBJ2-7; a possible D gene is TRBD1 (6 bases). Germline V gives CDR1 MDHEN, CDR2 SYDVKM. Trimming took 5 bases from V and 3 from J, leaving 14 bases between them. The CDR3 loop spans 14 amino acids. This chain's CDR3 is CASSALQGYYEQYF. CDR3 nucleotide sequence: TGTGCCAGCAGTGCGTTACAGGGCTACTACGAGCAGTACTTC.

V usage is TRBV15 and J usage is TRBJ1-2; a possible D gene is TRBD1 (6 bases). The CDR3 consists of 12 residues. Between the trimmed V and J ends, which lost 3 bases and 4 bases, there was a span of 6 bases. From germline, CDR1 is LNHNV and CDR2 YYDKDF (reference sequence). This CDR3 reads CATSRDSYGYTF. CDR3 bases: TGTGCCACCAGCAGGGACAGCTATGGCTACACCTTC.

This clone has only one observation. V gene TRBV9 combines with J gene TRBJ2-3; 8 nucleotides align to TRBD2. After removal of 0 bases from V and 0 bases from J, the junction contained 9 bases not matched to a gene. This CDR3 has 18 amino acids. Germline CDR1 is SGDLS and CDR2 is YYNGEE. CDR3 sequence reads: CASSVGVAGYTSTDTQYF. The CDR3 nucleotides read TGTGCCAGCAGCGTAGGAGTAGCGGGGTACACTAGCACAGATACGCAGTATTTT. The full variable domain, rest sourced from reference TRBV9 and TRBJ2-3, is DSGVTQTPKHLITATGQRVTLRCSPRSGDLSVYWYQQSLDQGLQFLIQYYNGEERAKGNILERFSAQQFPDLHSELNLSSLELGDSALYFCASSVGVAGYTSTDTQYFGPGTRLTVL.

This CDR3 reads CASSLPAGTQYF. DNA for the CDR3: TGTGCCAGCAGCCTCCCTGCGGGGACCCAGTACTTC. The V call is TRBV7-3, the J call TRBJ2-5; the D gene is possibly TRBD2 (5 bases). The germline gives CDR1 SGHTA, CDR2 FQGTGA. Trimming removed 5 bases from V and 7 bases from J, with 11 bases in between. CDR3 length: 12 amino acids.

CDR3 sequence reads: CASSLNMNTEAFF. In nucleotides, the CDR3 is TGTGCCAGCAGCTTGAATATGAACACTGAAGCTTTCTTT. The chain is built from TRBV5-6 and TRBJ1-1; no definite D call. This CDR3 region has 13 residues. V was pared by 1 base and J by 0 bases, with 4 bases between. CDR1 and CDR2 (germline): SGHDT, YYEEEE.

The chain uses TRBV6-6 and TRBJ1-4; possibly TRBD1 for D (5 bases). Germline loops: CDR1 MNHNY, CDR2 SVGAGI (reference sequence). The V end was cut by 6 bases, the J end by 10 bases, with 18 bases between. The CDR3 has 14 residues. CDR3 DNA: TGTGCCAGCAGCCAAGTCCGACAGCCATCAAAACTGTTTTTT. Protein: CASSQVRQPSKLFF.

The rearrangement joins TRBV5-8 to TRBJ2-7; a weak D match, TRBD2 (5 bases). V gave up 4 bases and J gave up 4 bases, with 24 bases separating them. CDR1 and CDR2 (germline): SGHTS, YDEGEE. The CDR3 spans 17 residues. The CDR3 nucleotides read TGTGCCAGCAGCCGATCCTTCCGGGAAATAGGGTTTTACGAGCAGTACTTC. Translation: CASSRSFREIGFYEQYF.

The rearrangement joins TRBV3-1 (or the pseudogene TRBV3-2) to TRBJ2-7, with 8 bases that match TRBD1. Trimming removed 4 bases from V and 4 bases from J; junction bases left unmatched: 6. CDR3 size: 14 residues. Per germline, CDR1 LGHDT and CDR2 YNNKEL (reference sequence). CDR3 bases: TGTGCCAGCAGCCCGGCAGGGGGCCGATACGAGCAGTACTTC. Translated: CASSPAGGRYEQYF.